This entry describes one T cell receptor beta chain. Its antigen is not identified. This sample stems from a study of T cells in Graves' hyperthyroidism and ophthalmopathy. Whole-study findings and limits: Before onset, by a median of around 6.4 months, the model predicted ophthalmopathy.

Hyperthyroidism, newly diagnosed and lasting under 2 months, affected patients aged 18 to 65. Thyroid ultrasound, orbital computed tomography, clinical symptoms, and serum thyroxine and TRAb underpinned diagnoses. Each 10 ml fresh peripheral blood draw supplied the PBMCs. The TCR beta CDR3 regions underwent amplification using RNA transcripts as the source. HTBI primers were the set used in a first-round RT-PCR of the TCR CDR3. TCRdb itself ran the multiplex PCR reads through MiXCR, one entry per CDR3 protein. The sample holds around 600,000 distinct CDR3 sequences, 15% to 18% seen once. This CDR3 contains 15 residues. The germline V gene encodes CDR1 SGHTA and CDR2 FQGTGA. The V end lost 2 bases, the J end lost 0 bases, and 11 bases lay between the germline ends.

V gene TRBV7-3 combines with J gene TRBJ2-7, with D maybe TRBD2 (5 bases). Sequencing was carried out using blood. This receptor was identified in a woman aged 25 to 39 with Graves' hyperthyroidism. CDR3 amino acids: CASSLWERSSYEQYF. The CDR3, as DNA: TGTGCCAGCAGCTTATGGGAGCGGAGCTCCTACGAGCAGTACTTC. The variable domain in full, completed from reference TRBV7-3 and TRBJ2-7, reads GAGVSQTPSNKVTEKGKYVELRCDPISGHTALYWYRQSLGQGPEFLIYFQGTGAADDSGLPNDRFFAVRPEGSVSTLKIQRTERGDSAVYLCASSLWERSSYEQYFGPGTRLTVT.